The T cell receptor (beta chain) under discussion was sequenced for a study of blood T cell repertoires in COVID-19. Study context: There were acute and convalescent COVID-19 samples, and they came from the United States, Italy and Spain. T cells, B-cell-depleted T cells, or PBMCs supplied cDNA or gDNA.

This table comes from immunoSEQ multiplex PCR, and its TCRdb copy is limited to in-frame clones, with some not included. Of roughly 150,000 clones in the sample, over 75% were seen once. During active infection, Seattle patients enrolled and were then monitored through disease. Germline loops: CDR1 MDHEN, CDR2 SYDVKM. The CDR3 consists of 16 residues. The V gene lost 6 bases and the J gene lost 1 base, with 16 bases spanning the gap. Sequencing was done on a sample of peripheral blood. The clonotype was recovered from a man between 18 and 29 years old with COVID-19, enrolled during active disease. The chain is built from TRBV28 and TRBJ2-1; possible D gene TRBD1, 6 bases. The CDR3 sequence: CASSPQGSLSYNEQFF. For the CDR3, the DNA is TGTGCCAGCAGCCCTCAGGGGAGTCTTTCCTACAATGAGCAGTTCTTC. Combining the CDR3 with reference TRBV28 and TRBJ2-1 gives the whole variable domain DVKVTQSSRYLVKRTGEKVFLECVQDMDHENMFWYRQDPGLGLRLIYFSYDVKMKEKGDIPEGYSVSREKKERFSLILESASTNQTSMYLCASSPQGSLSYNEQFFGPGTRLTVL.